Listed below are T cell receptor beta chains from one sample, sequenced in a study of technical replicates of blood from a few donors. Some clones are missing from TCRdb's copy, which holds only in-frame ones; the method was immunoSEQ multiplex PCR. Of over 60,000 clones in the sample, roughly 93% were seen once. The sequencing sample was made of T cells isolated from PBMCs. Receptors originate from a human donor in good health. The CDR3 runs from the conserved cysteine through the conserved F or W. Each record gives: clone size, D gene, J gene, V gene, CDR3 DNA, CDR3 protein. D genes are given only for firm matches. Only some rows state a clone size, as once, few, many or a class for expanded clones.

size: NA
D: TRBD1
J: TRBJ1-2
V: TRBV5-1
DNA: TGCGCCAGTTTTGCCGGGGACAGGGGAAGCGGCTACACCTTC
CDR3: CASFAGDRGSGYTF

size: NA
D: TRBD2
J: TRBJ2-5
V: TRBV11-3
DNA: TGTGCCAGCAGCTTTGACCCGACTAGCGGGGGGAAGTTTGGCCAGTACTTC
CDR3: CASSFDPTSGGKFGQYF

size: NA
D: TRBD1
J: TRBJ1-1
V: TRBV10-2
DNA: TGCGCCAGCGGAGACAGGGCGGCGGGCACTGAAGCTTTCTTT
CDR3: CASGDRAAGTEAFF

size: NA
D: TRBD1
J: TRBJ1-2
V: TRBV5-1
DNA: TGCGCCAGCAACCCGGGACAGGCCTATGGCTACACCTTC
CDR3: CASNPGQAYGYTF

size: NA
D: NA
J: TRBJ1-2
V: TRBV6-1
DNA: TGTGCCAGCAGTGAGTCGACTGGGGCCTATGGCTACACCTTC
CDR3: CASSESTGAYGYTF

size: NA
D: NA
J: TRBJ1-2
V: TRBV30
DNA: TGTGCCTGGAGTGTAGGGGGACAAGGGAACACCTTC
CDR3: CAWSVGGQGNTF

size: NA
D: NA
J: TRBJ2-7
V: TRBV27
DNA: TGTGCCAGCAGTTTGTTCGCAGGCAGCTCCTACGAGCAGTACTTC
CDR3: CASSLFAGSSYEQYF

size: NA
D: NA
J: TRBJ2-5
V: TRBV6-5
DNA: TGTGCCAGCAGTTACGGTACATCGTACCAAGAGACCCAGTACTTC
CDR3: CASSYGTSYQETQYF

size: once
D: TRBD1
J: TRBJ1-1
V: TRBV7-8
DNA: TGTGCCAGCAGCTTACCCCACTTCGGGACAGGGGTCCTAAAAGGAACTTTCTTT
CDR3: CASSLPHFGTGVLKGTFF

size: NA
D: NA
J: TRBJ1-2
V: TRBV5-1
DNA: TGCGCCAGCAGCTTAGGTCAACAGGGCTACACCTTC
CDR3: CASSLGQQGYTF

size: NA
D: NA
J: TRBJ2-7
V: TRBV6-1
DNA: TGTGCCAGCAGTGGACGGAGGTCCTACGAGCAGTACTTC
CDR3: CASSGRRSYEQYF

size: NA
D: TRBD2
J: TRBJ2-1
V: TRBV25-1
DNA: TGTGCCAGCAGTGGGACTAGCGGGTACTACAATGAGCAGTTCTTC
CDR3: CASSGTSGYYNEQFF

size: NA
D: TRBD2
J: TRBJ2-7
V: TRBV27
DNA: TGTGCCAGCAGTTTATCCCTAAGCGGGGCCTCCTACGAGCAGTACTTC
CDR3: CASSLSLSGASYEQYF

size: once
D: TRBD1
J: TRBJ1-2
V: TRBV4-1
DNA: TGCGCCAGCAGCCAAGATCGCGACAGGGTCGGCTACACCTTC
CDR3: CASSQDRDRVGYTF

size: NA
D: TRBD2
J: TRBJ2-3
V: TRBV5-1
DNA: TGCGCCAGCAGCTTGTCAGGACTAGCGGGATCCACAGATACGCAGTATTTT
CDR3: CASSLSGLAGSTDTQYF

size: NA
D: NA
J: TRBJ1-2
V: TRBV6-1
DNA: TGTGCCAGCAGTGACGGTACTATGAACTATGGCTACACCTTC
CDR3: CASSDGTMNYGYTF

size: NA
D: NA
J: TRBJ1-2
V: TRBV4-2
DNA: TGTGCCAGCAGCCAAGAGGAGACGTCCGGATATGTTGGCTACACCTTC
CDR3: CASSQEETSGYVGYTF

size: NA
D: TRBD1
J: TRBJ2-7
V: TRBV7-2
DNA: TGTGCGAGCAGTTCGCAGGGGGTCGGCGAGCAGTACTTC
CDR3: CASSSQGVGEQYF

size: NA
D: NA
J: TRBJ1-1
V: TRBV5-4
DNA: TGTGCCAGCAGCTTGGGGAGGGCTGAAGCTTTCTTT
CDR3: CASSLGRAEAFF

size: NA
D: TRBD1
J: TRBJ1-5
V: TRBV29-1
DNA: TGCAGCGTTGGACAGGGGAAGGATCAGCCCCAGCATTTT
CDR3: CSVGQGKDQPQHF